Presented here are 11 T cell receptor beta chains from one specimen sequenced in a study of blood T cells in healthy people across ages. With a J-beta primer mix and a sample-barcoded 5' primer, a second PCR ran 7 to 11 cycles. A single record per CDR3 protein comes from TCRdb applying MiXCR to the 5' RACE reads. This sample has about 1.5 million distinct CDR3 sequences, with roughly 43% found just once. The source material was blood. These TCRs come from a woman aged 18-29 years in good health.

The CDR3 loop is CASSSGQGYYQPQHF. The CDR3 nucleotides are TGTGCCAGCAGCTCGGGACAGGGCTATTATCAGCCCCAGCATTTT. The gene calls are TRBV7-2 and TRBJ1-5; 9 bases are a match to TRBD1. After removal of 4 bases from V and 5 bases from J, the junction contained 6 bases not matched to a gene. This CDR3 is built from 15 residues. Germline values: CDR1 SGHTA, CDR2 FQGNSA.

The chain combines TRBV29-1 with TRBJ1-1; no clear D gene. Germline values: CDR1 SQVTM, CDR2 ANQGSEA. The length of the CDR3 is 15 residues. V lost 3 bases and J 1 base, leaving 15 bases between the germline ends. DNA for the CDR3: TGCAGCGTTGAGTCCCGACTCTCCTCGAACACTGAAGCTTTCTTT. Translation gives CSVESRLSSNTEAFF. Drawing the rest from reference TRBV29-1 and TRBJ1-1, the complete variable domain is SAVISQKPSRDICQRGTSLTIQCQVDSQVTMMFWYRQQPGQSLTLIATANQGSEATYESGFVIDKFPISRPNLTFSTLTVSNMSPEDSSIYLCSVESRLSSNTEAFFGQGTRLTVV.

The chain couples TRBV20-1 to TRBJ1-2; the D is unclear. This CDR3 comprises 14 residues. Per germline, CDR1 DFQATT and CDR2 SNEGSKA (reference sequence). Trimming left V 3 bases short and J 0 bases short, with 11 bases between. DNA of the CDR3: TGCAGTGCTAGCCTGACATCGGCTAACTATGGCTACACCTTC. Amino acid sequence: CSASLTSANYGYTF.

The chain employs TRBV2 and TRBJ2-7; no clear D. Germline CDR1 and CDR2: SNHLY and FYNNEI. CDR3 length equals 11 residues. The V gene lost 7 bases and the J gene lost 4 bases, with 8 bases spanning the gap. CDR3 amino acids: CASTGRYEQYF. For the CDR3, the DNA is TGTGCCAGCACGGGTCGTTACGAGCAGTACTTC.

V is TRBV4-1 and J is TRBJ1-3, with D possibly TRBD1 on 6 matching bases. V lost 4 bases, J lost 0 bases, and 10 bases lay in between. There are 15 residues in the CDR3. The germline gives CDR1 MGHRA, CDR2 YSYEKL. CDR3: CASSPGAGSGNTIYF. The DNA for the CDR3 is TGCGCCAGCAGCCCGGGGGCTGGCTCTGGAAACACCATATATTTT.

This chain links TRBV6-2 or TRBV6-3 with TRBJ1-2; 8 positions match TRBD1. The CDR3 length is 12 residues. Trimming took 10 bases from V and 3 from J; bases not matched to a gene: 4. Looked up from germline, CDR1 is MNHEY and CDR2 is SVGEGT. The CDR3 sequence: CATDRGDYGYTF. In nucleotides, the CDR3 is TGTGCCACCGACAGGGGAGACTATGGCTACACCTTC.

The chain has TRBV12-3 or TRBV12-4 and TRBJ2-1; 7 bases align to TRBD1. Germline trimming cut 7 bases from V and 5 bases from J; bases unmatched to any gene: 5. CDR3 size: 13 residues. CDR3 residues: CASTPTGHNEQFF. CDR3 bases: TGTGCCAGCACCCCGACAGGGCACAATGAGCAGTTCTTC.

The V call is TRBV29-1, the J call TRBJ2-1; 9 nucleotides line up with TRBD2. Germline trimming cut 7 bases from V and 5 bases from J; bases unmatched to any gene: 12. Per the germline V gene, CDR1 is SQVTM and CDR2 is ANQGSEA. The CDR3 totals 15 residues. This CDR3 is CSGAPRLADNNEQFF. The CDR3 DNA follows: TGCAGCGGGGCCCCGAGACTAGCGGATAACAATGAGCAGTTCTTC.

This clonotype was recorded a few times. The chain recombines TRBV24-1 with TRBJ1-3; D not resolved. This CDR3 contains 11 residues. Trimming shortened V by 9 bases and J by 2 bases, and 4 bases separated the two germline ends. CDR1 KGHDR and CDR2 SFDVKD come from the germline V gene. CDR3 sequence reads: CATGAGNTIYF. CDR3 sequence (DNA): TGTGCCACCGGCGCTGGAAACACCATATATTTT.

The chain links TRBV6-5 to TRBJ2-2; D is undetermined. CDR1 and CDR2 (germline): MNHEY, SVGAGI. The CDR3 consists of 12 residues. The V gene lost 8 bases and the J gene lost 3 bases, with 7 bases spanning the gap. The CDR3 is CASRRYTGELFF. CDR3 nucleotide sequence: TGTGCCAGCCGACGGTACACCGGGGAGCTGTTTTTT.

This clonotype has only a few counts. The V call is TRBV12-3 or TRBV12-4, the J call TRBJ1-2; D remains unclear. The CDR3 covers 12 residues. V lost 4 bases and J 1 base, leaving 4 bases between the germline ends. The CDR3 spells CASSYDNYGYTF. CDR3 DNA: TGTGCCAGCAGTTATGATAACTATGGCTACACCTTC.